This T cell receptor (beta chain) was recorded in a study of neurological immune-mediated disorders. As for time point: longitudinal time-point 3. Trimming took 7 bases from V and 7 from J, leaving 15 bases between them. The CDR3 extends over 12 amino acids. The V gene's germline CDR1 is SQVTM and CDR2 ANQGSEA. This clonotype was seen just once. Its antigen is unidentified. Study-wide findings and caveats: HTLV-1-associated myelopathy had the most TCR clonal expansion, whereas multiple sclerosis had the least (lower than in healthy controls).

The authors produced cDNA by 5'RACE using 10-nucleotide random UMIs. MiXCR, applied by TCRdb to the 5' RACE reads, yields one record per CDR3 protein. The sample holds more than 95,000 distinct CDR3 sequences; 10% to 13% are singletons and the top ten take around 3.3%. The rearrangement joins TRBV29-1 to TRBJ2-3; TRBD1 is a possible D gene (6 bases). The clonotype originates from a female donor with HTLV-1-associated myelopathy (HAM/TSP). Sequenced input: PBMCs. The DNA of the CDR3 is TGCAGCGGCTTACAGGGATCGAATACGCAGTATTTT. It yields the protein CSGLQGSNTQYF.